This T cell receptor (beta chain) was obtained from a study of blood T cell repertoires in COVID-19. As for the study in general: Sites across the United States, Italy and Spain contributed samples from acute and convalescent COVID-19.

Per the germline V gene, CDR1 is LNHDA and CDR2 is SQIVND (reference sequence). CDR3 length equals 13 residues. Trimming took 10 bases from V and 2 from J, leaving 15 bases between them. In the source study's methods: The assay estimated nucleated cells by amplifying reference gene primers. Repertoires were generated with immunoSEQ multiplex PCR, while TCRdb's copy carries only in-frame clones and drops some. V and J calls and clone size are copied from that table; D and trimming were computed from the DNA. The sample yields some 50,000 clones, approximately 87% seen once. The V call is TRBV19, the J call TRBJ2-7, with D possibly matching TRBD2 (6 bases). The source material was peripheral blood. This sequence originates from a human donor in a cohort sampled during active COVID-19. CDR3 nucleotides: TGTGCCACCACTGGGGAGGCGACCTACGAGCAGTACTTC. Translated, it gives CATTGEATYEQYF.